These 10 T cell receptor beta chains originate from one sample sequenced in a study of blood T cell repertoires in COVID-19 (dated by TCRdb to 2019 to 2021). Library generation was performed with the immunoSEQ multiplex PCR assay. The immuneACCESS repertoire file appears here via TCRdb, limited to in-frame rearrangements. These files lack a portion of the clones; in checked studies, under half of the deficit traces to unresolved V genes, and the cause of the others is not known. For this sample there are roughly 300,000 clones; more than 70% appear just once. 7.8% of the sample lies in the top ten. What was sequenced was peripheral blood. The receptors derive from a woman in her forties or fifties who had recovered from COVID-19.

This rearrangement joins TRBV6-2 or TRBV6-3 to TRBJ2-1; 7 bases match TRBD2. CDR3 length: 17 residues. Germline trimming cut 0 bases from V and 4 bases from J; bases unmatched to any gene: 9. CDR1 is MNHEY, CDR2 SVGEGT, per germline. This chain's CDR3 is CASSYSVSAGAYNEQFF. CDR3 DNA sequence: TGTGCCAGCAGTTACTCGGTGTCTGCGGGAGCTTACAATGAGCAGTTCTTC.

This chain joins TRBV28 and TRBJ2-5, with unresolved D. The CDR3 is 12 amino acids. In germline, CDR1 is MDHEN, CDR2 SYDVKM. V lost 2 bases and J 5 bases, leaving 6 bases between the germline ends. CDR3 in amino acids: CASSLEWETQYF. The DNA of the CDR3 is TGTGCCAGCAGTTTAGAGTGGGAGACCCAGTACTTC.

This chain connects TRBV4-3 to TRBJ2-5; 8 nucleotides match TRBD1. The CDR3 is made up of 16 amino acids. Germline CDR1 is LGHNA and CDR2 is YSLEER. The trim removed 0 bases at V and 4 bases at J, leaving 7 bases unmatched. Written as DNA, the CDR3 is TGCGCCAGCAGCCAAGATCTGGTACAGGGGGGAGAGACCCAGTACTTC. Protein: CASSQDLVQGGETQYF.

This clone was seen a single time. The chain recombines TRBV12-3 or TRBV12-4 with TRBJ1-1; 8 bases are a match to TRBD1. The CDR3 consists of 12 residues. The V gene end was trimmed by 6 bases and the J gene end by 4 bases; junction bases not matched to a gene: 1. CDR3 region: CASSDRGTEAFF. CDR3 coding DNA: TGTGCCAGCAGCGACAGGGGCACTGAAGCTTTCTTT.

The J gene is TRBJ2-3, the V gene TRBV6-5; weak D call: TRBD1 (6 bases). CDR1 is MNHEY and CDR2 is SVGAGI in the germline V gene. This CDR3 contains 12 residues. V was shortened by 10 bases and J by 5 bases, with 13 bases between the two germline ends. CDR3 in DNA: TGTGCCACCGGCAGGGGTTTAGATACGCAGTATTTT. This translates into CATGRGLDTQYF.

This rearrangement joins TRBV21-1 to TRBJ1-1; the table gives TRBD1 as D, unverified against the DNA. TRBV21-1 is assigned pseudogene status. This CDR3 region has 17 residues. The CDR3 DNA sequence: TGTGCCAGCAGCAAATCCCGATCCACAGGGGGCCGGAATGAAGCTTTCTTT. Encoded protein: CASSKSRSTGGRNEAFF.

This rearrangement joins TRBV7-2 to TRBJ2-5; no firm D call. There are 14 residues in the CDR3. Germline V gene lookup returns CDR1 SGHTA and CDR2 FQGNSA. V was pared by 1 base and J by 7 bases, with 13 bases between. This CDR3 is CASSLDWAEGTQYF. The CDR3 DNA reads as TGTGCCAGCAGCTTAGATTGGGCCGAAGGGACCCAGTACTTC.

The chain uses TRBV6-2 or TRBV6-3 and TRBJ1-1; D is ambiguous. Per germline, CDR1 MNHEY and CDR2 SVGEGT. There are 13 residues in the CDR3. Trimming pared 3 bases from V and 4 bases from J, leaving 9 bases between. The CDR3 sequence is CASSYPWSTEAFF. In DNA form, the CDR3 reads TGTGCCAGCAGTTATCCCTGGAGCACTGAAGCTTTCTTT.

This sequence joins TRBV7-9 and TRBJ1-3; the D is unclear. This CDR3 is 15 amino acids long. V lost 2 bases and J lost 1, with 9 bases in between. Germline CDR1 SEHNR, CDR2 FQNEAQ (reference sequence). The CDR3 DNA follows: TGTGCCAGCAGCTTACAGGCTGGTTCTGGAAACACCATATATTTT. Translated: CASSLQAGSGNTIYF. The complete variable domain, with remaining parts taken from reference TRBV7-9 and TRBJ1-3, reads DTGVSQNPRHKITKRGQNVTFRCDPISEHNRLYWYRQTLGQGPEFLTYFQNEAQLEKSRLLSDRFSAERPKGSFSTLEIQRTEQGDSAMYLCASSLQAGSGNTIYFGEGSWLTVV.

This clone was observed a handful of times. The J gene is TRBJ2-7, the V gene TRBV27, with 9 bases lining up with TRBD2. The CDR3 consists of 14 residues. Germline V CDR1 and CDR2: MNHEY, SMNVEV (reference sequence). V lost 6 bases, J lost 2 bases, and 5 bases stayed unmatched. This chain's CDR3 is CASRALAGTYEQYF. CDR3 nucleotide sequence: TGTGCCAGCAGGGCGCTAGCGGGAACCTACGAGCAGTACTTC.